A single sample gave rise to the 29 T cell receptor beta chains below, sequenced in a study of T cell repertoires in cytomegalovirus infection. TCRdb re-called the reads with MiXCR, one entry per CDR3 protein. The sample contains 200,000 to 300,000 distinct CDR3 sequences, around 15% of which appear only once. The specimen was PBMCs. The receptors come from a human donor in good health (CMV status not recorded). Some clones in this sample may be carry-over from other donors' samples.

This clonotype was picked up a small number of times. The chain employs TRBV7-2 and TRBJ1-2, with D perhaps matching TRBD1 (5 bases). V dropped 1 base and J dropped 4 bases, with 13 bases sitting between them. This CDR3 has 15 residues. In germline, CDR1 is SGHTA, CDR2 FQGNSA. The CDR3 coding sequence is TGTGCCAGCAGCTTAGATGGGGGAGGTGGCTATGGCTACACCTTC. This encodes CASSLDGGGGYGYTF. Based on the CDR3 plus reference TRBV7-2 and TRBJ1-2, the full variable domain is GAGVSQSPSNKVTEKGKDVELRCDPISGHTALYWYRQSLGQGLEFLIYFQGNSAPDKSGLPSDRFSAERTGGSVSTLTIQRTQQEDSAVYLCASSLDGGGGYGYTFGSGTRLTVV.

This clonotype has ten or more counts. The V gene is TRBV7-8, the J gene TRBJ2-3; TRBD2 aligns across 9 bases. Trimming at V came to 1 base and at J to 4 bases, leaving 3 bases not matched to a gene. This CDR3 spans 15 amino acids. Germline loops: CDR1 SGHVS, CDR2 FQNEAQ. This chain's CDR3 is CASSLVAGGADTQYF. The DNA of the CDR3 is TGTGCCAGCAGCTTAGTGGCGGGGGGGGCAGATACGCAGTATTTT.

In its sample, this clonotype was seen a few times. J is TRBJ1-1 and V is TRBV6-1; 8 positions match TRBD1. The CDR3 is 13 residues long. Germline V gene data show CDR1 as MNHNS and CDR2 as SASEGT. V shed 8 bases and J 5 bases; nucleotides not matched to a gene: 7. The CDR3 reads CASGHRGRTEAFF. Written as DNA, the CDR3 is TGTGCCAGCGGCCACAGGGGGAGAACTGAAGCTTTCTTT.

Comments on this clonotype: Just one base apart from a much larger clone, this may be a read error. The chain couples TRBV19 to TRBJ2-1; tentatively, D is TRBD1 (6 bases). The CDR3 loop spans 15 amino acids. Germline CDR1 is LNHDA and CDR2 is SQIVND (reference sequence). The CDR3 coding sequence is TGTGCCAGTAGTCCCCGCCCGACAGGCTACGATGAGCAGTTCTTC. Residues: CASSPRPTGYDEQFF.

To note about this clonotype: This may be a read error: a much more frequent sequence differs by one nucleotide. In DNA, the CDR3 is TGCGCCAGCAGCTTCCGTTTGACGGGCACTCAGCCCCAGCATTTT. This translates into CASSFRLTGTQPQHF. This rearrangement joins TRBV4-1 to TRBJ1-5; D is unclear. The CDR3 totals 15 residues. V gave up 5 bases and J gave up 6 bases, with 17 bases separating them. Per the germline V gene, CDR1 is MGHRA and CDR2 is YSYEKL.

This clonotype was detected many times. The CDR3 DNA sequence: TGTGCCAGCAGCGAAAGGACTAGCGGGCGGGGTCAAGAGACCCAGTACTTC. Its protein product is CASSERTSGRGQETQYF. This chain uses TRBV7-4 with TRBJ2-5; 11 nucleotides align to TRBD2. In germline, CDR1 is SGHVT, CDR2 SQSDAQ. The CDR3 has 17 residues. The J segment lost 2 bases and the V segment lost 5 bases, leaving 10 bases of the junction unmatched.

This clonotype was seen only a few times. This sequence joins TRBV28 and TRBJ1-5; no definite D call. The V gene lost 5 bases and the J gene lost 7 bases, with 21 bases spanning the gap. The CDR3 is 16 amino acids. From germline, CDR1 is MDHEN and CDR2 SYDVKM. CDR3 sequence reads: CASSRLGDTNQQPQHF. CDR3 nucleotides: TGTGCCAGCAGTAGGTTGGGCGATACCAATCAACAGCCCCAGCATTTT.

The chain carries TRBV20-1 and TRBJ2-1, with TRBD2 as a possible D gene (6 bases). Germline V gene sequence: CDR1 DFQATT, CDR2 SNEGSKA (reference sequence). This CDR3 is built from 14 residues. Trimming left V 0 bases short and J 3 bases short, with 9 bases between. The CDR3 spells CSARDGEDYNEQFF. CDR3 sequence (DNA): TGCAGTGCTAGAGACGGGGAGGACTACAATGAGCAGTTCTTC.

The chain recombines TRBV25-1 with TRBJ1-2; tentative D call: TRBD1 (6 bases). Germline V gene data show CDR1 as MGHDK and CDR2 as SYGVNS. V lost 5 bases and J 1 base, leaving 11 bases between the germline ends. The CDR3 sequence is 14 residues long. CDR3 in DNA: TGTGCCAGCAGTCCCGGGGGGCGTAACTATGGCTACACCTTC. This sequence encodes CASSPGGRNYGYTF.

The gene calls are TRBV2 and TRBJ2-3; 9 bases match TRBD1. This CDR3 is built from 16 residues. Unmatched junction bases numbered 8, after V lost 6 bases and J lost 1 base. The V gene's germline CDR1 is SNHLY and CDR2 FYNNEI. This CDR3 is CASSLTDRGGTDTQYF. The CDR3 nucleotides are TGTGCCAGCAGCCTAACGGACAGGGGAGGCACAGATACGCAGTATTTT.

This clonotype came up a few times. The gene calls are TRBV7-2 and TRBJ2-7; possible D gene TRBD1, 5 bases. The CDR3 is 16 amino acids. CDR1 is SGHTA and CDR2 is FQGNSA in the germline V gene. Between the trimmed V and J ends, which lost 1 base and 7 bases, there was a span of 20 bases. The CDR3 DNA reads TGTGCCAGCAGCTTAGAGCTGAGCAGGGCCTCCATGGAGCAGTACTTC. Translation: CASSLELSRASMEQYF. The full variable domain, in which reference TRBV7-2 and TRBJ2-7 provide the parts outside the CDR3, is GAGVSQSPSNKVTEKGKDVELRCDPISGHTALYWYRQSLGQGLEFLIYFQGNSAPDKSGLPSDRFSAERTGGSVSTLTIQRTQQEDSAVYLCASSLELSRASMEQYFGPGTRLTVT.

This clonotype was counted between two and nine times. V and J are TRBV5-6 and TRBJ2-7; D might be TRBD1 (6 bases). V lost 5 bases, J lost 5 bases, and 17 bases lay in between. Per the germline V gene, CDR1 is SGHDT and CDR2 is YYEEEE. This CDR3 has 14 residues. Here the CDR3 DNA reads TGTGCCAGCAGGGCACAGGGACGCAACCACGAGCAGTACTTC. Translated, it gives CASRAQGRNHEQYF.

Only a few counts were recorded for this clonotype. This chain uses TRBV14 with TRBJ2-2; possibly TRBD2 for D (5 bases). The CDR3 totals 18 residues. CDR1 is SGHDN, CDR2 FVKESK, per germline. Between the trimmed V and J ends, which lost 0 bases and 8 bases, there was a span of 22 bases. The CDR3 nucleotides read TGTGCCAGCAGCCAAGATCCCCTCGTGAGGGATTCCCCTGGGGAGCTGTTTTTT. It codes for CASSQDPLVRDSPGELFF.

This clonotype has a count of ten or more. The V and J genes are TRBV7-2 and TRBJ2-3; TRBD1 might be the D (6 bases). The V end was cut by 5 bases, the J end by 0 bases, with 12 bases between. The CDR3 runs to 15 residues. Per the germline V gene, CDR1 is SGHTA and CDR2 is FQGNSA. The CDR3 coding sequence is TGTGCCAGCAGCCCAGACAGGCCTAGCACAGATACGCAGTATTTT. Translation gives CASSPDRPSTDTQYF. Variable domain in full (rest from reference TRBV7-2 and TRBJ2-3): GAGVSQSPSNKVTEKGKDVELRCDPISGHTALYWYRQSLGQGLEFLIYFQGNSAPDKSGLPSDRFSAERTGGSVSTLTIQRTQQEDSAVYLCASSPDRPSTDTQYFGPGTRLTVL.

This clonotype was detected a few times. The CDR3 reads CASSWTESSYEQYF. The DNA for the CDR3 is TGTGCCAGCAGCTGGACAGAGAGCTCCTACGAGCAGTACTTC. The chain employs TRBV7-6 and TRBJ2-7; a possible D gene is TRBD1 (6 bases). This CDR3 has 14 amino acids. Germline-derived CDR1 and CDR2 are SGHVS and FNYEAQ. Trimming cost V 4 bases and J 0 bases, with 10 bases left between them. Using reference TRBV7-6 and TRBJ2-7 for the parts outside the CDR3, the full variable domain is GAGVSQSPRYKVTKRGQDVALRCDPISGHVSLYWYRQALGQGPEFLTYFNYEAQQDKSGLPNDRFSAERPEGSISTLTIQRTEQRDSAMYRCASSWTESSYEQYFGPGTRLTVT.

About this clonotype itself: Possible read error: a much larger clone is one base away. The rearrangement uses TRBV7-8 and TRBJ2-1; D is uncertain. The CDR3 runs to 15 residues. V lost 5 bases, J lost 3 bases, and 14 bases lay in between. Germline values: CDR1 SGHVS, CDR2 FQNEAQ. The CDR3 DNA follows: TGTGCCAGCAGCCCAGACGGCAGCTGCTACAATGAGCAGTTCTTC. Its translation: CASSPDGSCYNEQFF.

The chain recombines TRBV10-3 with TRBJ2-7; 11 bases are shared with TRBD1. There are 14 residues in the CDR3. In germline, CDR1 is ENHRY, CDR2 SYGVKD. With V trimmed by 6 bases and J by 2 bases, 3 bases remained unmatched. The CDR3, as DNA: TGTGCCATCAGAGGACAGGGGGCCCCCTACGAGCAGTACTTC. This encodes CAIRGQGAPYEQYF.

This clonotype was observed a handful of times. This chain uses TRBV28 with TRBJ1-1; D unclear. The germline V and J ends were trimmed by 5 bases and 6 bases, with 10 bases remaining between them. The CDR3 is 12 amino acids. Germline CDR1 MDHEN, CDR2 SYDVKM. CDR3 sequence (DNA): TGTGCCAGCAGTACCCCTTACGCTGAAGCTTTCTTT. Translated, it gives CASSTPYAEAFF.

Turning to this clonotype: A much larger clone differs from this one at a single base, so this may be a read error. The V gene is TRBV12-3 or TRBV12-4, the J gene TRBJ2-7, with 7 bases matching TRBD1. This CDR3 is 12 amino acids long. CDR3 protein: CVSSPQGDEQYF. The CDR3 region has the DNA TGTGTCAGCAGTCCTCAGGGGGACGAGCAGTACTTC.

This clonotype was recorded a few times. This chain uses TRBV7-9 with TRBJ2-7, with 8 bases fitting TRBD2. CDR3 length: 13 residues. The germline V gene encodes CDR1 SEHNR and CDR2 FQNEAQ (reference sequence). V lost 6 bases to trimming and J lost 5 bases; unmatched junction nucleotides: 6. CDR3 coding DNA: TGTGCCAGCAGTCCAGGGACTAGAGACGAGCAGTACTTC. Encoded protein: CASSPGTRDEQYF.

This clonotype was observed at least ten times. This chain joins TRBV7-9 and TRBJ1-1; possibly TRBD1 for D (5 bases). The CDR3 totals 15 residues. V lost 1 base to trimming and J lost 5 bases, with 14 bases between them. Germline V gene sequence: CDR1 SEHNR, CDR2 FQNEAQ (reference sequence). DNA of the CDR3: TGTGCCAGCAGCTTAGACCAGGTGGAGGGGACTGAAGCTTTCTTT. Protein product: CASSLDQVEGTEAFF.

A note on this clonotype: This sequence may be a read error, since a much larger clone differs from it by one base. V usage is TRBV7-6 and J usage is TRBJ1-1, with a possible D match to TRBD1 (6 bases). Germline values: CDR1 SGHVS, CDR2 FNYEAQ. The CDR3 extends over 15 amino acids. Trimming took off 1 base at V and 4 bases at J, with 13 bases between the two ends. This chain's CDR3 is CASSLEGKGGTEAFF. The DNA of the CDR3 is TGTGCCAGCAGCTTAGAAGGCAAGGGGGGCACTGAAGCTTTCTTT.

The J gene is TRBJ2-3, the V gene TRBV29-1, with 13 bases fitting TRBD2. Trimming cost V 6 bases and J 3 bases; bases outside gene matches: 6. The CDR3 is 15 amino acids. Germline CDR1 reads SQVTM; CDR2 reads ANQGSEA. CDR3 in DNA: TGCAGCGTCCGGACTAGCGGGGGCCCGACAGATACGCAGTATTTT. Its translation: CSVRTSGGPTDTQYF.

This clonotype was seen at least ten times. V gene TRBV28 combines with J gene TRBJ1-1; the match to TRBD1 covers 11 bases. The CDR3 is made up of 15 amino acids. Germline lookup yields CDR1 MDHEN and CDR2 SYDVKM. J lost 6 bases, V lost 2 bases, and 5 bases had no gene match. The CDR3 sequence: CASSLGGQGDAEAFF. CDR3 nucleotides: TGTGCCAGCAGTTTAGGGGGACAGGGGGACGCTGAAGCTTTCTTT.

This clonotype occurred many times. V and J are TRBV28 and TRBJ2-7; tentative D call: TRBD1 (6 bases). From germline, CDR1 is MDHEN and CDR2 SYDVKM. V lost 5 bases to trimming and J lost 6 bases, with 14 bases between them. The length of the CDR3 is 13 residues. The CDR3, as DNA: TGTGCCAGCAGTATTCGAGGGGGTATCGAGCAGTACTTC. Residues: CASSIRGGIEQYF.

There are many counts of this clonotype. The DNA for the CDR3 is TGTGCCAGCTTACCCCCTGGAGGGTACGAGCAGTACTTC. Its translation is CASLPPGGYEQYF. J is TRBJ2-7 and V is TRBV25-1, with a weak D call TRBD2 (6 bases). Per germline, CDR1 MGHDK and CDR2 SYGVNS. Trimming cost V 8 bases and J 4 bases, with 15 bases left between them. This CDR3 region has 13 residues.

V gene TRBV5-5 combines with J gene TRBJ2-5; D uncertain. The CDR3 consists of 14 residues. The V gene lost 1 base and the J gene lost 2 bases, with 9 bases spanning the gap. The germline V gene encodes CDR1 SGHKS and CDR2 YYEKEE (reference sequence). The CDR3 sequence: CASSLISRQETQYF. The CDR3 bases are TGTGCCAGCAGCTTGATATCACGTCAAGAGACCCAGTACTTC.

This clonotype showed up just a few times. The rearrangement uses TRBV27 and TRBJ2-2; 9 positions match TRBD2. CDR1 and CDR2 (germline): MNHEY, SMNVEV (reference sequence). This CDR3 has 16 amino acids. J was trimmed by 4 bases and V by 6 bases; bases with no gene match: 9. The CDR3 here is CASRASGNPFTGELFF. CDR3 in DNA: TGTGCCAGCAGGGCTAGCGGGAACCCCTTCACCGGGGAGCTGTTTTTT.

This clonotype was seen at least ten times. The chain is built from TRBV7-2 and TRBJ2-7; no clear D. Trimming shortened V by 0 bases and J by 5 bases, and 11 bases separated the two germline ends. Germline V CDR1 and CDR2: SGHTA, FQGNSA. The CDR3 has 14 amino acids. DNA for the CDR3: TGTGCCAGCAGCTTAGCGGTAGCCGAAGACGAGCAGTACTTC. Translating gives CASSLAVAEDEQYF.